This is a list of T cell receptor beta chains from one sample in a study of cytomegalovirus exposure and HLA in healthy donors. The method was immunoSEQ multiplex PCR; TCRdb's version includes in-frame clones alone and lacks a portion of them. The data show over 75,000 clones, roughly 83% seen once. The material sequenced was PBMCs. These receptors were obtained from a male donor in good health and CMV-seropositive. The CDR3 runs from the conserved cysteine through the conserved F or W.

cdr3_aa	v_call	j_call
CASVMESGSYSPLHF	TRBV2	TRBJ1-6
CASSVGGAAGEQYF	TRBV9	TRBJ2-7
CASSGAPGAPYEQYF	TRBV9	TRBJ2-7
CASSLAGGGETQYF	TRBV7-2	TRBJ2-5
CASSQGTGVNQPQHF	TRBV4-3	TRBJ1-5
CASSTGQGPHEQYF	TRBV5-4	TRBJ2-7
CASSPRTGGEQFF	TRBV7-2	TRBJ2-1
CSVPSNGGGYTF	TRBV29-1	TRBJ1-2
CASRAGTGVNNEQFF	TRBV7-7	TRBJ2-1
CASSISRVGEKLFF	TRBV19	TRBJ1-4
CASSPQGPLNTEAFF	TRBV6-5	TRBJ1-1
CASSPLGGLADNEQFF	TRBV11-3	TRBJ2-1
CASSLGPDTEAFF	TRBV5-4	TRBJ1-1
CASSVEWGEPNTEAFF	TRBV9	TRBJ1-1
CASSPSPGRGFSYEQYF	TRBV18	TRBJ2-7
CASSQVTGDGYTF	TRBV14	TRBJ1-2